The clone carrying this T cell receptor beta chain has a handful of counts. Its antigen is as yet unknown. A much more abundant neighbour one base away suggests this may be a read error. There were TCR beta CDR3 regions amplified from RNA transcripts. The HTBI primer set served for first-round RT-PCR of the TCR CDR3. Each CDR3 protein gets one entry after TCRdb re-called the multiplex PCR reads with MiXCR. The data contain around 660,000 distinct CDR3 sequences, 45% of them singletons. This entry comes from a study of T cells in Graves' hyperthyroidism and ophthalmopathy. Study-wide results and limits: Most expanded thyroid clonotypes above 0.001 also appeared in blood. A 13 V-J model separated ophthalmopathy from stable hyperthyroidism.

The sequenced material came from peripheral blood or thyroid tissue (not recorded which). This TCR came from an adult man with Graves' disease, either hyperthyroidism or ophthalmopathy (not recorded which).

CDR3 in amino acids: CSVELGGDYGYTF. CDR3 coding DNA: TGCAGCGTTGAATTAGGGGGCGACTATGGCTACACCTTC. The chain is built from TRBV29-1 and TRBJ1-2; 7 bases are a match to TRBD1. V gave up 2 bases and J gave up 3 bases; unmatched junction bases: 3. CDR1 is SQVTM and CDR2 is ANQGSEA in the germline V gene. This CDR3 spans 13 amino acids.